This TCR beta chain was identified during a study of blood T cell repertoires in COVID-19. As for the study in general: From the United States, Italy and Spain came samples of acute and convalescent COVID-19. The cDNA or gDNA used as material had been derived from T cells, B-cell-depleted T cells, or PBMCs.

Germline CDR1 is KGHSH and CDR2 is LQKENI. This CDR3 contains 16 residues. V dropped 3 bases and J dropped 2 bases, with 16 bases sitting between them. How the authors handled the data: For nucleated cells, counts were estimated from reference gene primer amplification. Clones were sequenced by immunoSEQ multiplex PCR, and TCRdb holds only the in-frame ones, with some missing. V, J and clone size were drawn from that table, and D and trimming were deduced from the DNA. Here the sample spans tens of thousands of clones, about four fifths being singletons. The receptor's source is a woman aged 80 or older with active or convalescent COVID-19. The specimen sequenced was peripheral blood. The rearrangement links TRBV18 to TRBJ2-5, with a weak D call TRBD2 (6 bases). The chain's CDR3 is CASSPLLASFQETQYF. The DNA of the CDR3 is TGTGCCAGCTCACCCCTACTAGCCTCTTTTCAAGAGACCCAGTACTTC. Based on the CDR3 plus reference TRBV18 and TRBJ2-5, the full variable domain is NAGVMQNPRHLVRRRGQEARLRCSPMKGHSHVYWYRQLPEEGLKFMVYLQKENIIDESGMPKERFSAEFPKEGPSILRIQQVVRGDSAAYFCASSPLLASFQETQYFGPGTRLLVL.